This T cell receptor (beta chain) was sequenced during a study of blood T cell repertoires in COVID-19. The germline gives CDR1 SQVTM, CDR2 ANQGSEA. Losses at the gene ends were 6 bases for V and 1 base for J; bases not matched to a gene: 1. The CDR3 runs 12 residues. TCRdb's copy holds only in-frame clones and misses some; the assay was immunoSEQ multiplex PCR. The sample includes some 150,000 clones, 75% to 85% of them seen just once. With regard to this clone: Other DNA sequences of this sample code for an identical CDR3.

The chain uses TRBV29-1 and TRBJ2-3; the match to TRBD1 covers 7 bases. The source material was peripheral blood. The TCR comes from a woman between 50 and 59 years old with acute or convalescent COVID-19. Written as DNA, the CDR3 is TGCAGCGTCGACAGGGGCACAGATACGCAGTATTTT. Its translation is CSVDRGTDTQYF.